The clone carrying this T cell receptor beta chain was detected a few times. The antigen is not known. The sample originates from a study of radiotherapy plus CTLA-4 blockade in lung cancer. Overall study context: Disease control was achieved by just over 30% of patients, and objective responses by about 17%.

Germline CDR1 SGHNT, CDR2 YYREEE (reference sequence). This CDR3 region has 14 residues. The germline V and J ends were trimmed by 4 bases and 4 bases, with 14 bases remaining between them. The protocol was immunoSEQ multiplex PCR, while the TCRdb copy is restricted to in-frame clones and leaves out a portion. In the table there are around 70,000 clones, approximately 76% of which are singletons. Study-wide points: TCR clones originating in tumors grew in number in blood after radiotherapy plus ipilimumab.

The study treated chemo-refractory metastatic non-small-cell lung cancer patients with focal radiation plus ipilimumab CTLA-4 blockade. V usage is TRBV5-4 and J usage is TRBJ1-2; D is possibly TRBD1 (6 bases). The receptor was derived from a human donor with non-small cell lung cancer whose response to radiotherapy plus ipilimumab could not be evaluated. Some clones in this sample may be carry-over from other donors' samples. Specimen: peripheral blood, collected from a patient treated with radiotherapy plus ipilimumab. The CDR3 loop is CASSAQQGAYGYTF. CDR3 coding DNA: TGTGCCAGCAGCGCCCAACAGGGAGCCTATGGCTACACCTTC. The entire variable domain, with the rest obtained from reference TRBV5-4 and TRBJ1-2, is as follows: ETGVTQSPTHLIKTRGQQVTLRCSSQSGHNTVSWYQQALGQGPQFIFQYYREEENGRGNFPPRFSGLQFPNYSSELNVNALELDDSALYLCASSAQQGAYGYTFGSGTRLTVV.